This T cell receptor (beta chain) was obtained from a study of OX40 agonist ivuxolimab in advanced cancers. Regarding the study in general: Ivuxolimab, which targeted the costimulatory receptor OX40 (CD134), was an agonistic, fully human IgG2 monoclonal antibody. The monotherapy dose-escalation portion (N of about 47 patients) of the phase I ivuxolimab trial is reported in the paper. Among the 50 to 55 dose-escalation patients, around 20 had hepatocellular carcinoma, 15 or so melanoma, 9 renal cell carcinoma and 9 head and neck cancer. Peripheral TCRbeta sequencing aimed to test whether ivuxolimab altered TCR sequence diversity and caused clonal T-cell expansion. Intravenous ivuxolimab was administered to patients every 2 weeks at six dose levels: 0.01, 0.1, 0.3, 1.5, 3 and 10 mg/kg. Patients were allowed to have had prior anti-PD-1, anti-PD-L1 or anti-CTLA-4 therapy, and 40% of the dose-escalation patients had previously received checkpoint inhibitors. Partial responses occurred in three dose-escalation patients: two with cutaneous melanoma and one with hepatocellular carcinoma. The dose-escalation cohort was over 70% male with a mean age of approximately 60 years, ranging from roughly 20 to 85. Study-level results and caveats: After ivuxolimab, CD8+ T cells had more expanded clones than CD4+ T cells on average. In partial responders in the 0.1-3.0 mg/kg groups, normalized peripheral clonal expansion was found to be among the lowest, especially among CD8+ T cells. Low levels of normalized T-cell clonal expansion were also seen in some patients who did not respond. At doses from 0.1 to 3.0 mg/kg, clonal expansion was seen in both CD4+ and CD8+ blood T cells between baseline and week 6. The antigen specificity of the peripheral T cells that underwent clonal expansion was not determined.

The trial excluded patients who had a history of autoimmune disease or were on systemic immunosuppression. Peripheral blood for TCR sequencing was drawn from every dose cohort at baseline, at cycle 4 day 1 and at cycle 7 day 1. Samples came from an open-label, multicenter, first-in-human phase I dose-escalation trial of ivuxolimab. The trial enrolled adults with locally advanced or metastatic head and neck squamous cell, hepatocellular, melanoma or renal cell carcinoma. Before TCR sequencing, CD4+ T cells and CD8+ T cells were sorted from peripheral blood as separate populations. This clone has only one observation. What antigen it recognizes has not been identified. Nothing much larger sits one base from this clone, and base qualities are not available. CDR1 and CDR2 (KGHSH, LQKENI) derive from the germline V gene. Trimming takes 0 bases from V and 7 bases from J, and the germline ends sit 12 bases apart. The CDR3 goes from the cysteine to the phenylalanine over 15 residues. The read is trimmed to its CDR3 DNA, 45 bases read in frame from base 1.

Genomic DNA was extracted from sorted cells for sequencing of the TCRbeta CDR3 region. The immunoSEQ Assay was used to sequence the TCRbeta CDR3 regions. In TCRdb, the immuneACCESS table is reduced to in-frame sequences with V and J assigned. These tables do not hold every clone; where another copy was compared, an unresolved V gene accounts for under half, and the others remain unexplained. Across this sample there are 70,000 to 80,000 clones, with 80% to 95% seen only once. The ten largest clones capture roughly 0.44% of the sample. Specimen: CD4+ or CD8+ T cells sorted from blood, collected in a trial of the OX40 agonist ivuxolimab. The clonotype comes from an adult with an advanced solid tumor such as melanoma, head and neck, liver or kidney cancer. The rearrangement joined TRBV18 to TRBJ1-4; no confident D gene assignment can be made. The nucleotides are TGTGCCAGCTCACCACCGGGTAGGGCGCGTGAAAAACTGTTTTTT. Its product reads: CASSPPGRAREKLFF.